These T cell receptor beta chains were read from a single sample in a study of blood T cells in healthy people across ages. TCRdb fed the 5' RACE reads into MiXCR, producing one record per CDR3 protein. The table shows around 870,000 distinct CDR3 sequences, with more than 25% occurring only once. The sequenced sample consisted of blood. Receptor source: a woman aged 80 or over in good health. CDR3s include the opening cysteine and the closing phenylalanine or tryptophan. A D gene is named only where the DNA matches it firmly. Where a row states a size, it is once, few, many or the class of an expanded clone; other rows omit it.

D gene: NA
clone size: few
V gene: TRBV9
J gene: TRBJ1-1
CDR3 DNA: TGTGCCAGCAGCTCAACTTACAGGACGTTGAACACTGAAGCTTTCTTT
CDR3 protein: CASSSTYRTLNTEAFF

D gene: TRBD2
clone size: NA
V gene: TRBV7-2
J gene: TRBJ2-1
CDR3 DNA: TGTGCCAGCAGCTTAGTGGGCGGGGGGGCCACTGAGCAGTTCTTC
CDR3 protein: CASSLVGGGATEQFF

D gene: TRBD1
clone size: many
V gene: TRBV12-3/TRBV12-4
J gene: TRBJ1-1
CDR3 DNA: TGTGCCAGCAGTTTTGACAGGGGAGGATGGAGCACTGAAGCTTTCTTT
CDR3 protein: CASSFDRGGWSTEAFF

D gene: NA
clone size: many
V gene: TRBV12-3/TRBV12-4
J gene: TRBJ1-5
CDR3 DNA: TGTGCCAGCAGCAAAACACAAACTAGCAATCAGCCCCAGCATTTT
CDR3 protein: CASSKTQTSNQPQHF

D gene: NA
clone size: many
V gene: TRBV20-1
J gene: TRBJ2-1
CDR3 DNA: TGCAGTGCTAGAGATTCAGGTACTCGGTCGATCATCAATGAGCAGTTCTTC
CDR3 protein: CSARDSGTRSIINEQFF

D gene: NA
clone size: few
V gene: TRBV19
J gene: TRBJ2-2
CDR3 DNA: TGTGCCAGTAGTATAGGAGGGCCCGACACCGGGGAGCTGTTTTTT
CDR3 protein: CASSIGGPDTGELFF

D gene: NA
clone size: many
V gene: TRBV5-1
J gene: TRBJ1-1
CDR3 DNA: TGCGCCAGCAGCATCCAGGCGAACACTGAAGCTTTCTTT
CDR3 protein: CASSIQANTEAFF

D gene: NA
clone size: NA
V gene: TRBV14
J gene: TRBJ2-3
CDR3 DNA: TGTGCCAGCAGCCATTCAAATACGCAGTATTTT
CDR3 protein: CASSHSNTQYF

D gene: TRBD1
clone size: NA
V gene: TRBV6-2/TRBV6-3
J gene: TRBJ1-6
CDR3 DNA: TGTGCCAGCATCAACAGGGGCCAGGTTAATTCACCCCTCCACTTT
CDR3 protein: CASINRGQVNSPLHF

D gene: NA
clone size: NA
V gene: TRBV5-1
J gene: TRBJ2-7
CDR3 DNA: TGCGCCAGCAGCTCCGAGATTTACAATGAGCAGTACTTC
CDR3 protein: CASSSEIYNEQYF

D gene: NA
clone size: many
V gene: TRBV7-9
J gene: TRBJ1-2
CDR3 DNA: TGTGCCAGCAGCGGCCCCGACAGGACATCTAACTATGGCTACACCTTC
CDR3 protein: CASSGPDRTSNYGYTF

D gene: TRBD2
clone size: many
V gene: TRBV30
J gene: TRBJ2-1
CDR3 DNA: TGTGCCTGGGGACTAGCGGGGGCCTACTCCTACAATGAGCAGTTCTTC
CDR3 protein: CAWGLAGAYSYNEQFF

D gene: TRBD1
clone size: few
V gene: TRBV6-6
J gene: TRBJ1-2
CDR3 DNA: TGTGCCAGCAGCACGACAGGGGACTATGGCTACACCTTC
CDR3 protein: CASSTTGDYGYTF

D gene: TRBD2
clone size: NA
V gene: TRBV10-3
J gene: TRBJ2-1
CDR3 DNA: TGTGCCATCCGGCGGGGGGAATCCTACAATGAGCAGTTCTTC
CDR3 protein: CAIRRGESYNEQFF

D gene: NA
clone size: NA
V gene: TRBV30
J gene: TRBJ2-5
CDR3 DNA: TGTGCCTGGAGTGTAAGGGGGCGGGGGCAAGAGACCCAGTACTTC
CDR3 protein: CAWSVRGRGQETQYF

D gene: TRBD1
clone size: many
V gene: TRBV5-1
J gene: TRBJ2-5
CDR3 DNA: TGCGCCAGCAGCGGGACAGGGGGTCTTGAGACCCAGTACTTC
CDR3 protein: CASSGTGGLETQYF

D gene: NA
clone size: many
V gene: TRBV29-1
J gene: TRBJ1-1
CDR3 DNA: TGCAGCGCAACGGAAGGTTACACTGAAGCTTTCTTT
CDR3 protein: CSATEGYTEAFF

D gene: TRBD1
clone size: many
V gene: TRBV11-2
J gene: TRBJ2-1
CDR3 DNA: TGTGCCACCCGACAGGGGATTTACAATGAGCAGTTCTTC
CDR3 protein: CATRQGIYNEQFF

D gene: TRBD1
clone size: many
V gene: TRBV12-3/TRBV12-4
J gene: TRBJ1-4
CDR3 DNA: TGTGCCAGTGGGGACAGTAATGAAAAACTGTTTTTT
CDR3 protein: CASGDSNEKLFF

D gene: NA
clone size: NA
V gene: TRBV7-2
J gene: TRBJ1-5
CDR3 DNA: TGTGCCAGCAGCTTACGCAGGGCTCCAGGTCAGCCCCAGCATTTT
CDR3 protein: CASSLRRAPGQPQHF

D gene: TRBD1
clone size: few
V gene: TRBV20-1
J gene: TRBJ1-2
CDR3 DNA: TGCAGTGCTAGGAGACAGGGGAGCGGCTACACCTTC
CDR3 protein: CSARRQGSGYTF

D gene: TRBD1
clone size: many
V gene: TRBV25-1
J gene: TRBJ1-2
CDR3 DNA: TGTGCCAGCTCCGGGACAGGGTATGGCTACACCTTC
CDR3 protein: CASSGTGYGYTF

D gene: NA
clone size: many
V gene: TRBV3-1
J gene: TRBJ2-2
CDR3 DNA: TGTGCCAGCGGGCACACCCCTAACACCGGGGAGCTGTTTTTT
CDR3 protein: CASGHTPNTGELFF

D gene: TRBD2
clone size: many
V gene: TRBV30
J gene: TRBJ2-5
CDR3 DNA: TGTGCCGAGGGACTAGCGGGGGCCAGGAGACAAGAGACCCAGTACTTC
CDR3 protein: CAEGLAGARRQETQYF

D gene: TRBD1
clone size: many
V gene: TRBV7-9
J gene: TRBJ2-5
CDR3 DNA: TGTGCCAGCAACTTCCAGGGCAGGGGGCTCCAAGAGACCCAGTACTTC
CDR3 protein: CASNFQGRGLQETQYF

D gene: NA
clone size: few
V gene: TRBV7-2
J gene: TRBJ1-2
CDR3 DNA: TGTGCCAGCAGCTCGTATCTGGACAGATCTAACTATGGCTACACCTTC
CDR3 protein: CASSSYLDRSNYGYTF

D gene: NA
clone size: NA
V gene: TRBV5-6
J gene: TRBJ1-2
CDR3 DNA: TGTGCCAGCAGTAGGTCGACTGGAAGCTATGGCTACACCTTC
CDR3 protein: CASSRSTGSYGYTF

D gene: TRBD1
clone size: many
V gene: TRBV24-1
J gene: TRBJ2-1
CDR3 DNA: TGTGCCACCAGTCCGGGACAGAACTACAATGAGCAGTTCTTC
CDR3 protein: CATSPGQNYNEQFF

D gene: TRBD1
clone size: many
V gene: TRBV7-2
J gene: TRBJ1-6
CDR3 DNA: TGTGCCAGCAGCTTGGAGAGGGGGCTTTATTCACCCCTCCACTTT
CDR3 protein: CASSLERGLYSPLHF

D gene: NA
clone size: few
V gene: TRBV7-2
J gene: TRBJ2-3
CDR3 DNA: TGTGCCAGCAGCCTGAACACAGGTACGCAGTATTTT
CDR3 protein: CASSLNTGTQYF

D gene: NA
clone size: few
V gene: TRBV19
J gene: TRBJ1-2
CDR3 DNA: TGTGCCAGTAGGAGAGAAATTAGGGTGGAGGATGGCTACACCTTC
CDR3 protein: CASRREIRVEDGYTF

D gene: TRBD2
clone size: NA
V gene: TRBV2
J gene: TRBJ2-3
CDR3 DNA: TGTGCCAGCAGTGAAGCGCTTCGGGTCTTAGCGGGGGGTGCAGCAGATACGCAGTATTTT
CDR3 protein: CASSEALRVLAGGAADTQYF

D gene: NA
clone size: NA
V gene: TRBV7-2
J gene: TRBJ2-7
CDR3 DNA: TGTGCCAGCGGGATAACTCCCTACGAGCAGTACTTC
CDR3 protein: CASGITPYEQYF

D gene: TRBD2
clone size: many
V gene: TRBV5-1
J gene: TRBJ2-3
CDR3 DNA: TGCGCCAGCAGCCCGGGACTAGCGACTAGCACAGATACGCAGTATTTT
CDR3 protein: CASSPGLATSTDTQYF

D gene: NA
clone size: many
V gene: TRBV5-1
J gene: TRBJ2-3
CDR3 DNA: TGCGCCAGCAGCTTGCCAACAGGGTCATCTAGCACAGATACGCAGTATTTT
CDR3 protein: CASSLPTGSSSTDTQYF

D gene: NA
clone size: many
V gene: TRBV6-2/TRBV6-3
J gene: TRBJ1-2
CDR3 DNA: TGTGCCAGCCGACTGCTAGTGGGGACGGTGTATGGCTACACCTTC
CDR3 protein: CASRLLVGTVYGYTF

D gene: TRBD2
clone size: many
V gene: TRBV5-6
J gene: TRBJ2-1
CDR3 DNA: TGTGCCAGCAGCTTGGTAGCGGGGCGCCTCTACAATGAGCAGTTCTTC
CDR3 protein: CASSLVAGRLYNEQFF

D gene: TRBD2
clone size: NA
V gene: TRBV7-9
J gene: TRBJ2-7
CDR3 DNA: TGTGCCAGCAGACCAAGCGGGGCCCGAGACTCCTACGAGCAGTACTTC
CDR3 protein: CASRPSGARDSYEQYF

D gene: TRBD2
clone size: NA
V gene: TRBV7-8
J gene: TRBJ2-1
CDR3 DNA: TGTGCCAGCAGCCTTGCGGTTTTAGCGGGAGGCCCCTACAATGAGCAGTTCTTC
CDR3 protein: CASSLAVLAGGPYNEQFF

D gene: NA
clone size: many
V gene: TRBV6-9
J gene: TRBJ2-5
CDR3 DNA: TGTGCCAGCAGTTACGCCCGAGAGACCCAGTACTTC
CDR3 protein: CASSYARETQYF

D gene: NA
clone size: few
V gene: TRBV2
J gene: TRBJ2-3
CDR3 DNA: TGTGCCAGCAGTGAAGTCCTAGCGAGGAGCACAGATACGCAGTATTTT
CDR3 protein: CASSEVLARSTDTQYF

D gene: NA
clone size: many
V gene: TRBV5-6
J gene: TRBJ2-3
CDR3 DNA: TGTGCCAGCAGCTTGTACGAACTCACCACAGATACGCAGTATTTT
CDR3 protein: CASSLYELTTDTQYF

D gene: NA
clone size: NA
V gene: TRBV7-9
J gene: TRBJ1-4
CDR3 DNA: TGTGCCAGCAGCTTGGGACTGCTTGAAAAACTGTTTTTT
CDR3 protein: CASSLGLLEKLFF

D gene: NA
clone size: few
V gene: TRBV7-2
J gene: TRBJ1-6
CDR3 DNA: TGTGCCAGCAGCTTTCCCGGGACCCTGTCACCCCTCCACTTT
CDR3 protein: CASSFPGTLSPLHF

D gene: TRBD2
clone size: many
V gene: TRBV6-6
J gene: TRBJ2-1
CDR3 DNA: TGTGCCAGCAGTTACGGGGCTAGCGGGGCCTACAATGAGCAGTTCTTC
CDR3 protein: CASSYGASGAYNEQFF

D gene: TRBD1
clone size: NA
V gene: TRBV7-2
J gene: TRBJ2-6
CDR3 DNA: TGTGCCAGCAGCTCCAGGGGGAACAGCAATGGGGCCAACGTCCTGACTTTC
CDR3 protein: CASSSRGNSNGANVLTF

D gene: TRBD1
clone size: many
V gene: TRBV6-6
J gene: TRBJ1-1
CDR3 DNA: TGTGCCAGCATCCAGACAGGGGACAACACTGAAGCTTTCTTT
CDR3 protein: CASIQTGDNTEAFF

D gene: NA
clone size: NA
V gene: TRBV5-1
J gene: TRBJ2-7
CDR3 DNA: TGCGCCAGCAGCTTGGACTCAGGGGTTCAGGAGCAGTACTTC
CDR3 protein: CASSLDSGVQEQYF

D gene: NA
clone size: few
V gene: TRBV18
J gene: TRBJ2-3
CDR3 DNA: TGTGCCAGCTCACCGGGCATAAGCACAGATACGCAGTATTTT
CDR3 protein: CASSPGISTDTQYF

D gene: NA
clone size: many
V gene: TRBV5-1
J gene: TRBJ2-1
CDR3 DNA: TGCGCCAGCAGCGGGCTTAACTCCTACAATGAGCAGTTCTTC
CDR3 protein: CASSGLNSYNEQFF

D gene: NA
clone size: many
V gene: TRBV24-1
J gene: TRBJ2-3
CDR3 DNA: TGTGCCACCAGACGGACTAGCACAGATACGCAGTATTTT
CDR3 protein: CATRRTSTDTQYF

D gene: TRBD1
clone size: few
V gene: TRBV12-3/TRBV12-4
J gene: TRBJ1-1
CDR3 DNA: TGTGCCAGCAGCGACAGGGTCGGGAACACTGAAGCTTTCTTT
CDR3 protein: CASSDRVGNTEAFF

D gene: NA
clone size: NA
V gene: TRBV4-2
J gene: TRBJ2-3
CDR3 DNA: TGTGCCAGCAGCCAAGATCGAGGGGGGGCGCCGGATACGCAGTATTTT
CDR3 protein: CASSQDRGGAPDTQYF